The 21 T cell receptor beta chains presented below share a single source sample, sequenced in a study of blood T cells in healthy people across ages. Next came a second PCR, run for roughly 7 to 12 cycles, which used a sample-barcoded 5' primer along with a J-beta primer mix. TCRdb redid the calling of the 5' RACE reads with MiXCR, one entry per CDR3 protein. The sample holds 800,000 or so distinct CDR3 sequences, roughly 25% seen once. A further study also used this sample, focusing on T cells of mothers and their children.

Material for sequencing was blood. The origin of the receptors is a boy between 5 and 17 years old in good health.

The chain combines TRBV5-6 with TRBJ2-4; 7 positions match TRBD1. Germline lookup yields CDR1 SGHDT and CDR2 YYEEEE. The CDR3 totals 13 residues. With V trimmed by 3 bases and J by 7 bases, 4 bases remained unmatched. The CDR3, as DNA: TGTGCCAGCAGCTCGGACAGGAGGAACATTCAGTACTTC. Its protein product is CASSSDRRNIQYF.

This chain connects TRBV6-5 to TRBJ2-1, with unresolved D. Trimming cost V 4 bases and J 7 bases, with 11 bases left between them. The germline gives CDR1 MNHEY, CDR2 SVGAGI. This CDR3 has 13 amino acids. The CDR3: CASSFNTGNEQFF. In DNA form, the CDR3 reads TGTGCCAGCAGTTTTAATACGGGTAATGAGCAGTTCTTC.

The V and J genes are TRBV19 and TRBJ2-7; the D is unclear. The CDR3 length is 14 residues. The germline CDR1 and CDR2 sequences are LNHDA and SQIVND (reference sequence). Trimming took off 0 bases at V and 0 bases at J, with 6 bases between the two ends. The CDR3 coding sequence is TGTGCCAGTAGTATAGACGGAAGCTCCTACGAGCAGTACTTC. Its translation: CASSIDGSSYEQYF.

The V call is TRBV27, the J call TRBJ1-1; D unclear. The CDR3 is 12 amino acids. Germline CDR1 and CDR2: MNHEY and SMNVEV (reference sequence). Trimming took 10 bases from V and 6 from J, leaving 15 bases between them. In nucleotides, the CDR3 is TGTGCCACCCAGGCCCTAGGTGCTGAAGCTTTCTTT. Protein: CATQALGAEAFF.

This clonotype was seen just once. J is TRBJ2-7 and V is TRBV20-1; D might be TRBD1 (5 bases). Trimming left V 8 bases short and J 2 bases short, with 19 bases between. This CDR3 has 14 residues. Per the germline V gene, CDR1 is DFQATT and CDR2 is SNEGSKA (reference sequence). The CDR3 region is CSPGFVGQTYEQYF. In nucleotides, the CDR3 is TGCAGTCCCGGATTTGTGGGGCAGACCTACGAGCAGTACTTC.

V gene TRBV13 combines with J gene TRBJ2-7; 9 nucleotides match TRBD2. From germline, CDR1 is PRHDT and CDR2 FYEKMQ (reference sequence). The CDR3 is made up of 14 amino acids. After removal of 5 bases from V and 6 bases from J, the junction contained 8 bases not matched to a gene. This CDR3 is CASSISGGLPEQYF. The CDR3 nucleotides are TGTGCCAGCAGCATTAGCGGGGGCCTTCCCGAGCAGTACTTC.

The gene calls are TRBV12-3 or TRBV12-4 and TRBJ2-7, with D perhaps TRBD1 or TRBD2 (5 bases each). This CDR3 spans 14 amino acids. Trimming cost V 1 base and J 6 bases, with 13 bases left between them. CDR3 sequence (DNA): TGTGCCAGCAGTTTAGTGGGGACGCAGGGCGAGCAGTACTTC. It specifies CASSLVGTQGEQYF.

This clonotype was observed a few times. The rearrangement joins TRBV29-1 to TRBJ2-7, with 11 bases lining up with TRBD2. Trimming removed 6 bases from V and 0 bases from J; junction bases left unmatched: 10. Germline loops: CDR1 SQVTM, CDR2 ANQGSEA. The length of the CDR3 is 16 residues. The CDR3 nucleotides read TGCAGCGTGGAGACTAGCGGGATTAACCTCTCCTACGAGCAGTACTTC. This gives the protein CSVETSGINLSYEQYF.

The chain carries TRBV19 and TRBJ2-3, with D possibly being TRBD1 or TRBD2 (5 bases each). Germline assignment: CDR1 LNHDA and CDR2 SQIVND (reference sequence). The CDR3 runs to 15 residues. Trimming removed 6 bases from V and 3 bases from J, with 16 bases in between. CDR3 loop: CASSNWGKGTDTQYF. DNA of the CDR3: TGTGCCAGTAGCAATTGGGGGAAGGGGACAGATACGCAGTATTTT. The variable domain in full, with the rest retrieved from reference TRBV19 and TRBJ2-3, is DGGITQSPKYLFRKEGQNVTLSCEQNLNHDAMYWYRQDPGQGLRLIYYSQIVNDFQKGDIAEGYSVSREKKESFPLTVTSAQKNPTAFYLCASSNWGKGTDTQYFGPGTRLTVL.

This clonotype has a handful of counts. V is TRBV6-2 or TRBV6-3 and J is TRBJ2-5; D remains unclear. The assigned J gene may be wrong: the sequence end matches TRBJ2-7 better. CDR1 and CDR2 from the germline V gene are MNHEY and SVGEGT. The CDR3 extends over 16 amino acids. Written as DNA, the CDR3 is TGTGCCAGCACCCGAGACCCAGAGACGCCGACTTACGAGCAGTACTTC. It specifies CASTRDPETPTYEQYF.

This chain uses TRBV20-1 with TRBJ2-4; the D gene is possibly TRBD1 (5 bases). The CDR3 is 11 amino acids. From germline, CDR1 is DFQATT and CDR2 SNEGSKA (reference sequence). V lost 3 bases and J 9 bases, leaving 9 bases between the germline ends. CDR3 nucleotides: TGCAGTGCTAGGTCAGGGTCCATTCAGTACTTC. This sequence encodes CSARSGSIQYF.

This clonotype has more than one count but fewer than ten. The chain joins TRBV28 to TRBJ2-3; 9 bases are shared with TRBD2. CDR1 MDHEN and CDR2 SYDVKM come from the germline V gene. There are 18 residues in the CDR3. With V trimmed by 1 base and J by 0 bases, 8 bases remained unmatched. The CDR3 spells CASSLSSTTSGSTDTQYF. DNA of the CDR3: TGTGCCAGCAGTTTATCTTCTACGACTAGCGGCAGCACAGATACGCAGTATTTT. The full variable domain, in which reference TRBV28 and TRBJ2-3 provide the parts outside the CDR3, is DVKVTQSSRYLVKRTGEKVFLECVQDMDHENMFWYRQDPGLGLRLIYFSYDVKMKEKGDIPEGYSVSREKKERFSLILESASTNQTSMYLCASSLSSTTSGSTDTQYFGPGTRLTVL.

CDR3 bases: TGTGCCAGCAGCCCCGCTGGGACAGGGACCTATGGCTACACCTTC. This gives the protein CASSPAGTGTYGYTF. The genes are TRBV6-2 or TRBV6-3 and TRBJ1-2; 9 nucleotides match TRBD1. CDR3 length: 15 residues. V lost 6 bases to trimming and J lost 4 bases; unmatched junction nucleotides: 9. CDR1 is MNHEY and CDR2 is SVGEGT in the germline V gene.

This clonotype was picked up one time. Relative to the germline gene, one junction end is altered; a read error may explain this. The chain has TRBV20-1 and TRBJ2-2; 9 bases map to TRBD2. Germline V gene sequence: CDR1 DFQATT, CDR2 SNEGSKA (reference sequence). The CDR3 contains 17 residues. The CDR3 nucleotides are TGCAGTACTAGAGATCCCCGGACTAGCGCGAACACCGGGGAGCTGTTTTTT. Amino acids: CSTRDPRTSANTGELFF.

This clonotype turned up a few times. The rearrangement joins TRBV12-3 or TRBV12-4 to TRBJ2-5; D gene ambiguous. Gene TRBJ2-7 matches the end of the DNA better, so the J call may be wrong. The CDR3 extends over 15 amino acids. The CDR3 DNA is TGTGCCAGCAGTCCGGCCGCCCATAGGGTTAACGAGCAGTACTTC. This codes for CASSPAAHRVNEQYF.

The chain couples TRBV20-1 to TRBJ2-1; 9 nucleotides match TRBD2. The ends lost 4 bases at V and 3 bases at J; junction bases unmatched: 7. The CDR3 consists of 15 residues. Germline lookup yields CDR1 DFQATT and CDR2 SNEGSKA (reference sequence). The chain's CDR3 is CSATLAGAIYNEQFF. Here the CDR3 DNA reads TGCAGTGCTACCTTAGCGGGGGCCATCTACAATGAGCAGTTCTTC.

The chain links TRBV12-3 or TRBV12-4 to TRBJ2-1, with D uncertain. The CDR3 is 13 residues long. Trimming pared 6 bases from V and 10 bases from J, leaving 16 bases between. Written as DNA, the CDR3 is TGTGCCAGCAGCCAAGGACCCTTGGGAGAGCAGTTCTTC. Protein product: CASSQGPLGEQFF.

The table lists this clonotype with many counts. The chain joins TRBV7-8 to TRBJ2-1, with D tentatively TRBD1 (5 bases). V was pared by 1 base and J by 15 bases, with 10 bases between. CDR1 is SGHVS and CDR2 is FQNEAQ in the germline V gene. The CDR3 consists of 11 residues. The CDR3 loop is CASSLGAGAFF. Here the CDR3 DNA reads TGTGCCAGCAGCTTAGGTGCTGGGGCGTTCTTC.

The chain couples TRBV14 to TRBJ2-7; no firm D call. The length of the CDR3 is 13 residues. Deletions cut 1 base from V and 7 bases from J, with 11 bases between. Germline CDR1 SGHDN, CDR2 FVKESK. The CDR3 reads CASSQVIWREQYF. For the CDR3, the DNA is TGTGCCAGCAGCCAAGTTATTTGGCGGGAGCAGTACTTC.

The rearrangement links TRBV20-1 to TRBJ1-4, with 8 bases aligning to TRBD1. The germline V gene has CDR1 DFQATT and CDR2 SNEGSKA (reference sequence). V lost 5 bases to trimming and J lost 7 bases; unmatched junction nucleotides: 9. CDR3 size: 14 residues. CDR3 sequence reads: CSAARGQATEKLFF. CDR3 in DNA: TGCAGTGCTGCCCGGGGACAGGCGACTGAAAAACTGTTTTTT.

A few counts support this clonotype. The CDR3: CASSDDWDGEQFF. For the CDR3, the DNA is TGTGCCAGCAGTGACGACTGGGACGGCGAGCAGTTCTTC. V gene TRBV6-1 combines with J gene TRBJ2-1; D tentatively reads TRBD1 or TRBD2 (5 bases each). The CDR3 totals 13 residues. In germline, CDR1 is MNHNS, CDR2 SASEGT. The V end was cut by 3 bases, the J end by 10 bases, with 13 bases between.